The clone carrying this T cell receptor (beta chain) was observed a few times. TCRdb redid the calling of the 5' RACE reads with MiXCR, one entry per CDR3 protein. The sample contains roughly 41,000 distinct CDR3 sequences, over 4% of which appear only once. The data belong to a study of early T cells in non-severe SARS-CoV-2 infection. The material sequenced was whole blood. The receptor's source is an adult who was a healthcare worker with PCR-confirmed SARS-CoV-2 infection or an uninfected control (not recorded which).

The CDR3 sequence is CASSPRQGSATHEQFF. The DNA of the CDR3 is TGTGCCAGCAGCCCAAGGCAGGGTTCCGCCACACATGAGCAGTTCTTC. This rearrangement joins TRBV7-9 to TRBJ2-1, with D perhaps TRBD1 (5 bases). V lost 5 bases and J 8 bases, leaving 22 bases between the germline ends. CDR1 SEHNR and CDR2 FQNEAQ come from the germline V gene (reference sequence). This CDR3 has 16 amino acids.